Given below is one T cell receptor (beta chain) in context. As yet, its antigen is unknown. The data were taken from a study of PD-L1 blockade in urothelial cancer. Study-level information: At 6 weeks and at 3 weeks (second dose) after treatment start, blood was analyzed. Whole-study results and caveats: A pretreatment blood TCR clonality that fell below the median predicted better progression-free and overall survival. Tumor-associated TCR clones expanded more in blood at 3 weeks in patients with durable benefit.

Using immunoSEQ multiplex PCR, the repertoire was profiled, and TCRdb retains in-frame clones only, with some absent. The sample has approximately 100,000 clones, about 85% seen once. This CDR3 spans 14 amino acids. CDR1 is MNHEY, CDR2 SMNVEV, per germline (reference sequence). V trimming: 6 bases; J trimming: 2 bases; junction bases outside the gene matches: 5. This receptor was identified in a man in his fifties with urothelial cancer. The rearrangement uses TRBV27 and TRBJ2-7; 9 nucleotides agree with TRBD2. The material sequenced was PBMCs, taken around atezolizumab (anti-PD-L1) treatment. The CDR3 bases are TGTGCCAGCAGGCGGGCGGGAGGGCCCTACGAGCAGTACTTC. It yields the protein CASRRAGGPYEQYF.